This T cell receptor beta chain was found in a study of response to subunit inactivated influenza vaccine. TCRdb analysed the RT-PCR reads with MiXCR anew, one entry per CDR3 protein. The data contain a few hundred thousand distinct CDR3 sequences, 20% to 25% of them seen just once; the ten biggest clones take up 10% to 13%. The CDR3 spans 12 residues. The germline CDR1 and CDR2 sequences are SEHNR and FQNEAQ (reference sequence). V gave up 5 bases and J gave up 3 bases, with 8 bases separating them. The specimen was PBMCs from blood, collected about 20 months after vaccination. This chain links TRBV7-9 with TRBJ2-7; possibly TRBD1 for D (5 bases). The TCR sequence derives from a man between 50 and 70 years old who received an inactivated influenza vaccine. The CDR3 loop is CASSPGNYEQYF. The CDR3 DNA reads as TGTGCCAGCAGCCCAGGGAACTACGAGCAGTACTTC.